This TCR beta chain originates from a study of blood T cell repertoires in COVID-19. Germline-derived CDR1 and CDR2 are MNHEY and SMNVEV (reference sequence). V gave up 4 bases and J gave up 0 bases; unmatched junction bases: 7. This CDR3 has 16 amino acids. Assay: immunoSEQ multiplex PCR; the TCRdb copy retains only in-frame clones and omits some. The table records hundreds of thousands of clones, 85% of them present only once. V usage is TRBV27 and J usage is TRBJ2-7; TRBD2 matches 9 bases. The origin of this receptor is a man in his forties or fifties with active or convalescent COVID-19. The sequenced material came from peripheral blood. CDR3 in DNA: TGTGCCAGCAGTTCCTTAGCGGGAGATCGCTCCTACGAGCAGTACTTC. Encoded protein: CASSSLAGDRSYEQYF.